The clone carrying this T cell receptor (beta chain) was detected a few times. Its antigen is undetermined. The data were taken from a study of CD8 T cells in ankylosing spondylitis. Notes on the study in general: The disease-linked clones had a CD8+ phenotype and low blood frequencies.

V lost 0 bases and J lost 3; bases outside the gene matches: 6. This CDR3 has 17 amino acids. The germline gives CDR1 SGDLS, CDR2 YYNGEE. TCRdb re-called the 5' RACE reads through MiXCR, storing one row per CDR3 protein. The sample contains roughly 240,000 distinct CDR3 sequences, roughly a third of which appear only once. Sequenced: blood, either unsorted or a sorted T cell fraction (not recorded which). The clonotype originates from a male donor with ankylosing spondylitis or in good health (not recorded which). The chain uses TRBV9 and TRBJ2-1, with 10 bases identical to TRBD2. CDR3 sequence (DNA): TGTGCCAGCAGCGTAGGAGGAGCGGGGGGGTTCTACAATGAGCAGTTCTTC. It codes for CASSVGGAGGFYNEQFF.